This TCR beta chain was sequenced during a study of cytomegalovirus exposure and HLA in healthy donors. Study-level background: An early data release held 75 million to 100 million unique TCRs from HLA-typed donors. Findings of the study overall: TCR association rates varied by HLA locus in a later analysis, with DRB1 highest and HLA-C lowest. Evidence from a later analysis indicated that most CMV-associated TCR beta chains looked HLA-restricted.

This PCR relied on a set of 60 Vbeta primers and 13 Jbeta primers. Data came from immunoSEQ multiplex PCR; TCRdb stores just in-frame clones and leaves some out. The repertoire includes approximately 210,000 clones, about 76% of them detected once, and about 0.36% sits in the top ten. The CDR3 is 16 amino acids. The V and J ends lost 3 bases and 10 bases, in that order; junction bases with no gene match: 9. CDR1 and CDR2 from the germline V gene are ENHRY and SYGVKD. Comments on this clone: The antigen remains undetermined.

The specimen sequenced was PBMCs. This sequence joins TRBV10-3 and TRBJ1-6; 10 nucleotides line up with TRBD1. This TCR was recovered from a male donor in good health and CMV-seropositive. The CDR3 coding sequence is TGTGCCATCAGTGACCCCGAGGACAGGGGGTGGTCACCCCTCCACTTT. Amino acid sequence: CAISDPEDRGWSPLHF.